Each of the 21 T cell receptor beta chains below was sequenced from the same sample in a study of high-grade serous ovarian cancer treatment subgroups. The method was immunoSEQ multiplex PCR; TCRdb's version includes in-frame clones alone and lacks a portion of them. The data show under 2,000 clones, around 79% seen once. Tumor tissue was taken before any definitive surgery or chemotherapy was given. Sequences were obtained from tumor tissue. These receptor sequences come from a human donor with high-grade serous ovarian cancer.

The chain is built from TRBV5-4 and TRBJ2-1; TRBD2 aligns across 7 bases. Germline-derived CDR1 and CDR2 are SGHNT and YYREEE (reference sequence). Trimming removed 2 bases from V and 1 base from J; junction bases left unmatched: 3. The CDR3 length is 15 residues. The CDR3 coding sequence is TGTGCCAGCAGCTTAGGGACTACATCCTACAATGAGCAGTTCTTC. It encodes CASSLGTTSYNEQFF.

In its sample, this clone was seen once. This chain joins TRBV5-7 and TRBJ2-1; the D is unclear. TRBV5-7 counts as an open reading frame of uncertain function. V lost 2 bases, J lost 4 bases, and 4 bases lay in between. This CDR3 comprises 12 residues. The CDR3 is CASSFKYNEQFF. The DNA for the CDR3 is TGTGCCAGCAGCTTTAAATACAATGAGCAGTTCTTC.

The chain links TRBV30 to TRBJ2-7; D is unresolved. V was trimmed by 0 bases and J by 3 bases, leaving 6 bases between them. The CDR3 sequence is 12 residues long. The germline gives CDR1 GTSNPN, CDR2 SVGIG (reference sequence). The CDR3 DNA sequence: TGTGCCTGGAGTGTTGGAAACTACGAGCAGTACTTC. It codes for CAWSVGNYEQYF. The full variable domain, in which reference TRBV30 and TRBJ2-7 provide the parts outside the CDR3, is SQTIHQWPATLVQPVGSPLSLECTVEGTSNPNLYWYRQAAGRGLQLLFYSVGIGQISSEVPQNLSASRPQDRQFILSSKKLLLSDSGFYLCAWSVGNYEQYFGPGTRLTVT.

The J gene is TRBJ1-3, the V gene TRBV30; D unclear. The germline V gene has CDR1 GTSNPN and CDR2 SVGIG (reference sequence). The CDR3 loop spans 14 amino acids. Trimming left V 3 bases short and J 7 bases short, with 16 bases between. The DNA of the CDR3 is TGTGCCTGGAGGACGATGGGGTTTCGGAACACCATATATTTT. Translated, it gives CAWRTMGFRNTIYF. The full variable domain, in which reference TRBV30 and TRBJ1-3 provide the parts outside the CDR3, is SQTIHQWPATLVQPVGSPLSLECTVEGTSNPNLYWYRQAAGRGLQLLFYSVGIGQISSEVPQNLSASRPQDRQFILSSKKLLLSDSGFYLCAWRTMGFRNTIYFGEGSWLTVV.

This clone is large in the sample. V usage is TRBV4-1 and J usage is TRBJ2-7, with D perhaps matching TRBD1 (6 bases). This CDR3 is 15 amino acids long. Germline assignment: CDR1 MGHRA and CDR2 YSYEKL. V was trimmed by 1 base and J by 7 bases, leaving 17 bases between them. In DNA form, the CDR3 reads TGCGCCAGCAGCCAAGTAGTTCAGGGGCCGGGGGAGCAGTACTTC. Amino acids: CASSQVVQGPGEQYF.

The rearrangement uses TRBV30 and TRBJ2-1; 8 bases align to TRBD1. CDR3 length equals 13 residues. With V trimmed by 1 base and J by 10 bases, 6 bases remained unmatched. From germline, CDR1 is GTSNPN and CDR2 SVGIG (reference sequence). The CDR3 loop is CAWSGTGTGEQFF. The CDR3 DNA follows: TGTGCCTGGAGTGGGACAGGGACTGGGGAGCAGTTCTTC.

The J gene is TRBJ2-5, the V gene TRBV15; D not resolved. The CDR3 contains 13 residues. The ends were cut back, 0 bases at V and 4 bases at J, with 6 bases in the middle. The V gene's germline CDR1 is LNHNV and CDR2 YYDKDF (reference sequence). The CDR3 is CATSRDFVETQYF. The DNA of the CDR3 is TGTGCCACCAGCAGAGATTTTGTAGAGACCCAGTACTTC.

This clone was counted between two and nine times. The chain recombines TRBV10-2 with TRBJ2-5; 7 positions match TRBD1. Trimming cost V 7 bases and J 4 bases; bases outside gene matches: 9. CDR1 and CDR2 (germline): WSHSY, SAAADI. The CDR3 covers 14 residues. The CDR3 loop is CASIGGLLRETQYF. CDR3 coding DNA: TGCGCCAGCATAGGGGGCCTACTCCGAGAGACCCAGTACTTC.

This clone was seen only a few times. This sequence joins TRBV27 and TRBJ2-1; 10 nucleotides align to TRBD1. With V trimmed by 6 bases and J by 8 bases, 4 bases remained unmatched. This CDR3 has 13 residues. In germline, CDR1 is MNHEY, CDR2 SMNVEV (reference sequence). The CDR3 here is CASSDDRGHEQFF. CDR3 coding DNA: TGTGCCAGCAGCGACGACAGGGGGCATGAGCAGTTCTTC.

V usage is TRBV5-8 and J usage is TRBJ2-7; no definite D call. Trimming took 4 bases from V and 2 from J, leaving 4 bases between them. Germline loops: CDR1 SGHTS, CDR2 YDEGEE. CDR3 size: 11 residues. The CDR3 loop reads CASSPAYEQYF. In DNA form, the CDR3 reads TGTGCCAGCAGCCCTGCCTACGAGCAGTACTTC.

The rearrangement links TRBV28 to TRBJ1-2; a weak D match, TRBD1 (5 bases). CDR1 and CDR2 (germline): MDHEN, SYDVKM. Trimming removed 6 bases from V and 1 base from J, with 24 bases in between. The CDR3 has 18 amino acids. In DNA form, the CDR3 reads TGTGCCAGCAGCAGATCGCGGGGGACCCATACCTTTAACTATGGCTACACCTTC. It translates to CASSRSRGTHTFNYGYTF.

V is TRBV4-3 and J is TRBJ2-7, with 11 bases that match TRBD2. The CDR3 has 18 residues. J was trimmed by 5 bases and V by 0 bases; bases with no gene match: 12. Germline assignment: CDR1 LGHNA and CDR2 YSLEER. The CDR3 here is CASSQDWLAGGSRDEQYF. The CDR3 DNA reads TGCGCCAGCAGCCAAGATTGGCTAGCGGGGGGCTCCAGGGACGAGCAGTACTTC.

The V gene is TRBV5-6, the J gene TRBJ2-3; 14 positions match TRBD2. Germline assignment: CDR1 SGHDT and CDR2 YYEEEE. CDR3 length: 16 residues. The V and J ends lost 5 bases and 4 bases, in that order; junction bases with no gene match: 6. DNA of the CDR3: TGTGCCAGCAGACCGCCGGGACTAGCGGGGGCAGATACGCAGTATTTT. It encodes CASRPPGLAGADTQYF.

The chain uses TRBV7-2 and TRBJ2-5; unclear D gene. The ends were cut back, 3 bases at V and 5 bases at J, with 4 bases in the middle. The CDR3 has 11 amino acids. Germline V gene data show CDR1 as SGHTA and CDR2 as FQGNSA. In DNA form, the CDR3 reads TGTGCCAGCAGCTTGTGGGAGACCCAGTACTTC. Protein sequence: CASSLWETQYF.

Sample share makes this clone large. The junction and the germline gene differ at one end; a read error may be behind it. The genes are TRBV4-1 and TRBJ1-4; D remains unclear. Germline CDR1 and CDR2: MGHRA and YSYEKL. The CDR3 has 13 amino acids. CDR3 DNA sequence: TGCGCCAGCAGCCAAGATAGCGCAGGACCAGCGTGGTTT. This gives the protein CASSQDSAGPAWF.

In this sample, this clone is medium-sized. The genes are TRBV7-2 and TRBJ1-5; 8 positions match TRBD1. The CDR3 has 15 residues. CDR1 and CDR2 (germline): SGHTA, FQGNSA. J lost 2 bases, V lost 5 bases, and 5 bases had no gene match. The CDR3 spells CASSRGQGGNQPQHF. CDR3 nucleotide sequence: TGTGCCAGCAGCCGAGGACAGGGAGGCAATCAGCCCCAGCATTTT.

The J gene is TRBJ1-6, the V gene TRBV28; no reliable D call. CDR3 length: 15 amino acids. The V gene's germline CDR1 is MDHEN and CDR2 SYDVKM. V was cut by 8 bases and J by 6 bases, with 17 bases left in between. CDR3 amino acids: CASLSYWTGNSPLHF. The CDR3 coding sequence is TGTGCCAGCTTGTCATATTGGACTGGTAATTCACCCCTCCACTTT.

The rearrangement uses TRBV4-1 and TRBJ2-3; D is unresolved. V dropped 4 bases and J dropped 5 bases, with 10 bases sitting between them. The germline V gene encodes CDR1 MGHRA and CDR2 YSYEKL. This CDR3 has 13 amino acids. The chain's CDR3 is CASSLPGGDTQYF. CDR3 sequence (DNA): TGCGCCAGCAGCCTCCCCGGTGGAGATACGCAGTATTTT.

The chain recombines TRBV7-9 with TRBJ1-1; the match to TRBD1 covers 9 bases. The CDR3 spans 15 residues. Germline V gene data show CDR1 as SEHNR and CDR2 as FQNEAQ (reference sequence). V gave up 5 bases and J gave up 3 bases; unmatched junction bases: 7. CDR3 protein: CASSIPGTGYTEAFF. The CDR3 nucleotides are TGTGCCAGCAGCATCCCCGGGACAGGGTACACTGAAGCTTTCTTT.

The J gene is TRBJ2-1, the V gene TRBV21-1; TRBD1 is taken as the D call from the table, unchecked against the DNA. TRBV21-1 is assigned pseudogene status. There are 15 residues in the CDR3. This chain's CDR3 is CASRKDRVSYNEQFF. The CDR3 DNA reads TGTGCCAGCAGGAAGGACAGGGTTTCCTACAATGAGCAGTTCTTC.

Remarks on this clone: One end of the junction is discordant with germline, which a read error may explain. The CDR3 is CASSLGLTGVDTQYF. The DNA for the CDR3 is TGTGCCAGCAGCTTGGGTCTGACAGGGGTAGATACGCAGTATTTT. J is TRBJ2-3 and V is TRBV5-3, with 8 nucleotides matching TRBD1. TRBV5-3 is an ORF, and what it does is uncertain. CDR3 length: 15 residues.